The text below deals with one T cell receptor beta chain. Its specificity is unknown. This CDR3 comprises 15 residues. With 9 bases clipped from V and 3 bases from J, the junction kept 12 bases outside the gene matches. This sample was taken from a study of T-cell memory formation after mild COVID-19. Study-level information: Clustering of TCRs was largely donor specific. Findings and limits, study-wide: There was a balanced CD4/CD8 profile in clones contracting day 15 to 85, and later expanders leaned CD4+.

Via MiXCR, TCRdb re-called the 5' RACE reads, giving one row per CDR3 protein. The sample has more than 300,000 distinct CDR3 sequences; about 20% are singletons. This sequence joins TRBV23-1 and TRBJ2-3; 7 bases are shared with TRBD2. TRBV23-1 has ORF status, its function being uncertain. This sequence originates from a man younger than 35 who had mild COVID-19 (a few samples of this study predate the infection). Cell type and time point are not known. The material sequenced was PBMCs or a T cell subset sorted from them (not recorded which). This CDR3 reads CASTWGRGGTDTQYF. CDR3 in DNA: TGCGCCAGTACCTGGGGGAGGGGAGGGACAGATACGCAGTATTTT.